These T cell receptor beta chains were read from a single sample in a study of cytomegalovirus exposure and HLA in healthy donors. Assay: immunoSEQ multiplex PCR; the TCRdb copy retains only in-frame clones and omits some. The sample has about 150,000 clones, around 79% seen once. The material sequenced was PBMCs. These TCRs come from a human donor in good health. The CDR3 runs from the conserved cysteine through the conserved F or W. D genes are given only for firm matches. The size entry is marked missing in some rows and otherwise reads once, few, many or a size class.

D: .
V: TRBV7-2
J: TRBJ2-5
size: .
CDR3: CASSFWRTAEETQYF
DNA: TGTGCCAGCAGCTTTTGGAGGACAGCAGAAGAGACCCAGTACTTC

D: .
V: TRBV7-8
J: TRBJ1-5
size: once
CDR3: CASTRSRAGEPQHF
DNA: TGTGCCAGCACCCGCTCCCGGGCGGGCGAGCCCCAGCATTTT

D: .
V: TRBV5-1
J: TRBJ2-1
size: .
CDR3: CASGWQVPPSPYNEQFF
DNA: TGCGCCAGCGGATGGCAGGTCCCTCCTTCACCTTACAATGAGCAGTTCTTC

D: .
V: TRBV7-2
J: TRBJ2-3
size: .
CDR3: CASTRDGMITDTQYF
DNA: TGTGCCAGCACGCGAGACGGGATGATAACAGATACGCAGTATTTT

D: TRBD2
V: TRBV29-1
J: TRBJ2-1
size: .
CDR3: CSVVIGSGSSRFF
DNA: TGCAGCGTTGTGATTGGTAGCGGGAGTTCGAGGTTCTTC

D: TRBD2
V: TRBV28
J: TRBJ2-1
size: .
CDR3: CASSLVLGLAASHNEQFF
DNA: TGTGCCAGCAGTTTAGTCCTAGGACTAGCGGCCTCCCACAATGAGCAGTTCTTC

D: .
V: TRBV18
J: TRBJ1-5
size: few
CDR3: CASSGQGGGQPQHF
DNA: TGTGCCAGCTCAGGCCAGGGTGGTGGCCAGCCCCAGCATTTT

D: TRBD1
V: TRBV18
J: TRBJ2-1
size: .
CDR3: CASSQGQHPGYEQFF
DNA: TGTGCCAGCTCCCAGGGACAGCACCCAGGGTATGAGCAGTTCTTC

D: TRBD1
V: TRBV28
J: TRBJ2-7
size: .
CDR3: CASSVLRQGGEQYF
DNA: TGTGCCAGCAGTGTACTTAGACAGGGTGGCGAGCAGTACTTC

D: TRBD2
V: TRBV7-8
J: TRBJ2-1
size: .
CDR3: CASRGSGGQVWDEQFF
DNA: TGTGCCAGCAGAGGTAGCGGGGGGCAAGTCTGGGATGAGCAGTTCTTC

D: .
V: TRBV19
J: TRBJ1-1
size: few
CDR3: CASAGGAGEAFF
DNA: TGTGCCAGTGCTGGGGGGGCAGGTGAAGCTTTCTTT

D: .
V: TRBV30
J: TRBJ1-2
size: .
CDR3: CAQLQGRKGYTF
DNA: TGTGCCCAGTTACAGGGTCGGAAGGGCTACACCTTC

D: TRBD2
V: TRBV9
J: TRBJ2-3
size: .
CDR3: CASSVASSGGTDTQYF
DNA: TGTGCCAGCAGCGTAGCGTCTAGCGGGGGCACAGATACGCAGTATTTT

D: .
V: TRBV7-2
J: TRBJ1-6
size: .
CDR3: CASSLAGGRANSPLHF
DNA: TGTGCCAGCAGCTTAGCCGGCGGCAGGGCAAATTCACCCCTCCACTTT

D: .
V: TRBV6-1
J: TRBJ2-7
size: .
CDR3: CASSATAVTRQRYEQYF
DNA: TGTGCCAGCAGTGCCACCGCCGTCACAAGACAGCGATACGAGCAGTACTTC

D: .
V: TRBV6-5
J: TRBJ1-2
size: .
CDR3: CASSYSIGLGYGYTF
DNA: TGTGCCAGCAGTTACTCGATCGGTCTCGGGTATGGCTACACCTTC

D: TRBD2
V: TRBV2
J: TRBJ2-1
size: .
CDR3: CASRGLAGDNEQFF
DNA: TGTGCCAGCAGGGGTCTAGCGGGAGATAATGAGCAGTTCTTC

D: TRBD1
V: TRBV27
J: TRBJ1-1
size: .
CDR3: CASSSPDRPGTFF
DNA: TGTGCCAGCAGTTCCCCGGACAGGCCCGGGACTTTCTTT

D: .
V: TRBV7-6
J: TRBJ2-2
size: .
CDR3: CASSLGATNTGELFF
DNA: TGTGCCAGCAGCTTAGGAGCCACGAACACCGGGGAGCTGTTTTTT

D: TRBD1
V: TRBV12-5
J: TRBJ1-1
size: .
CDR3: CASGRLGDRGWGTEAFF
DNA: TGTGCTAGTGGCCGACTAGGGGACAGGGGGTGGGGCACTGAAGCTTTCTTT

D: TRBD1
V: TRBV6-6
J: TRBJ2-3
size: .
CDR3: CASSHQGATDTQYF
DNA: TGTGCCAGCAGCCATCAGGGGGCCACAGATACGCAGTATTTT

D: .
V: TRBV18
J: TRBJ1-2
size: .
CDR3: CASSNGGLNYGYTF
DNA: TGTGCCAGCTCAAACGGGGGACTTAACTATGGCTACACCTTC

D: .
V: TRBV5-1
J: TRBJ1-1
size: .
CDR3: CASSPSGVGIYRNTEAFF
DNA: TGCGCCAGCAGCCCAAGCGGGGTAGGAATCTACAGAAACACTGAAGCTTTCTTT

D: .
V: TRBV5-5
J: TRBJ2-1
size: .
CDR3: CASSSSVGQPNEQFF
DNA: TGTGCCAGCAGCTCGAGCGTTGGTCAGCCCAATGAGCAGTTCTTC

D: .
V: TRBV27
J: TRBJ1-1
size: once
CDR3: CASSRAPTVVRTEAFF
DNA: TGTGCCAGCAGCCGCGCTCCGACTGTTGTTCGCACTGAAGCTTTCTTT

D: .
V: TRBV29-1
J: TRBJ1-3
size: once
CDR3: CSVRGGNTIYF
DNA: TGCAGCGTTCGCGGCGGAAACACCATATATTTT

D: TRBD1
V: TRBV7-2
J: TRBJ2-7
size: once
CDR3: CASSLGGTGASEQYF
DNA: TGTGCCAGCAGCCTCGGTGGGACAGGGGCTAGCGAGCAGTACTTC

D: .
V: TRBV7-2
J: TRBJ2-1
size: .
CDR3: CASSDLAAAHEQFF
DNA: TGTGCCAGCAGCGATTTAGCGGCCGCCCATGAGCAGTTCTTC

D: .
V: TRBV6-5
J: TRBJ1-1
size: .
CDR3: CASSFERMAEAFF
DNA: TGTGCCAGCAGTTTCGAGAGGATGGCTGAAGCTTTCTTT

D: .
V: TRBV18
J: TRBJ1-1
size: .
CDR3: CASSPQENTEAFF
DNA: TGTGCCAGCTCACCGCAGGAAAACACTGAAGCTTTCTTT

D: .
V: TRBV6-1
J: TRBJ2-5
size: .
CDR3: CASRPWTDQETQYF
DNA: TGTGCCAGCAGACCCTGGACAGATCAAGAGACCCAGTACTTC

D: .
V: TRBV5-4
J: TRBJ1-2
size: .
CDR3: CASSLEAGVSYGYTF
DNA: TGTGCCAGCAGCTTGGAGGCAGGGGTTTCATATGGCTACACCTTC

D: TRBD1
V: TRBV7-2
J: TRBJ2-2
size: .
CDR3: CASSPLVQGAGELFF
DNA: TGTGCCAGCTCCCCTTTGGTACAGGGGGCCGGGGAGCTGTTTTTT

D: .
V: TRBV27
J: TRBJ2-7
size: .
CDR3: CASSMDRNSYEQYF
DNA: TGTGCCAGCAGCATGGACAGAAACTCCTACGAGCAGTACTTC

D: TRBD1
V: TRBV2
J: TRBJ1-4
size: .
CDR3: CASRSRQGGATNEKLFF
DNA: TGTGCCAGCAGGAGTAGACAGGGCGGCGCAACTAATGAAAAACTGTTTTTT

D: .
V: TRBV18
J: TRBJ2-2
size: .
CDR3: CASSLIPKPKAWATGELFF
DNA: TGTGCCAGCTCACTAATCCCCAAGCCCAAGGCTTGGGCCACCGGGGAGCTGTTTTTT

D: .
V: TRBV19
J: TRBJ1-5
size: few
CDR3: CASDQYRASNQPQHF
DNA: TGTGCCAGCGATCAGTACAGGGCTAGCAATCAGCCCCAGCATTTT

D: TRBD1
V: TRBV6-6
J: TRBJ1-3
size: .
CDR3: CASRPTGNPGNTIYF
DNA: TGTGCCAGCAGACCGACAGGGAACCCTGGAAACACCATATATTTT

D: TRBD2
V: TRBV7-2
J: TRBJ2-7
size: .
CDR3: CASSLWGRAYEQYF
DNA: TGTGCCAGCAGCTTGTGGGGGAGGGCCTACGAGCAGTACTTC

D: TRBD2
V: TRBV28
J: TRBJ2-3
size: .
CDR3: CASIGLAGAVGTDTQYF
DNA: TGTGCCAGCATCGGGCTAGCGGGAGCCGTAGGCACAGATACGCAGTATTTT

D: .
V: TRBV6-1
J: TRBJ1-1
size: few
CDR3: CASSVASDMNTEAFF
DNA: TGTGCCAGCAGTGTGGCGTCCGACATGAACACTGAAGCTTTCTTT